Given below is one T cell receptor beta chain in context. Its antigen is currently unknown. The germline gives CDR1 DFQATT, CDR2 SNEGSKA (reference sequence). The CDR3 covers 16 residues. V lost 3 bases, J lost 3 bases, and 8 bases stayed unmatched. From the 5' RACE reads, TCRdb called clonotypes with MiXCR, one entry per CDR3 protein. The data show more than 400,000 distinct CDR3 sequences, with about 16% seen just once and around 0.48% held by the top ten. This sample is part of a study of identical twins. Notes on the study in general: Modeled out-of-frame TCR alpha sharing in monozygotic twins fell below observed levels.

The donor group consisted entirely of healthy Caucasians. These data were also reused for a study on yellow fever vaccine responses in identical twins. As that study records: Twins' vaccine T cell response reportedly gave the appearance of partial convergence and partial personalization.

The sequence was obtained from a woman younger than 35 in good health. Sequenced material: CD4+ T cells sorted from blood. This sequence joins TRBV20-1 and TRBJ2-7, with 13 bases lining up with TRBD2. This CDR3 is CSARRTSGGLYYEQYV. The CDR3 nucleotides read TGCAGTGCTAGGAGGACTAGCGGGGGCTTGTACTACGAGCAGTACGTC.